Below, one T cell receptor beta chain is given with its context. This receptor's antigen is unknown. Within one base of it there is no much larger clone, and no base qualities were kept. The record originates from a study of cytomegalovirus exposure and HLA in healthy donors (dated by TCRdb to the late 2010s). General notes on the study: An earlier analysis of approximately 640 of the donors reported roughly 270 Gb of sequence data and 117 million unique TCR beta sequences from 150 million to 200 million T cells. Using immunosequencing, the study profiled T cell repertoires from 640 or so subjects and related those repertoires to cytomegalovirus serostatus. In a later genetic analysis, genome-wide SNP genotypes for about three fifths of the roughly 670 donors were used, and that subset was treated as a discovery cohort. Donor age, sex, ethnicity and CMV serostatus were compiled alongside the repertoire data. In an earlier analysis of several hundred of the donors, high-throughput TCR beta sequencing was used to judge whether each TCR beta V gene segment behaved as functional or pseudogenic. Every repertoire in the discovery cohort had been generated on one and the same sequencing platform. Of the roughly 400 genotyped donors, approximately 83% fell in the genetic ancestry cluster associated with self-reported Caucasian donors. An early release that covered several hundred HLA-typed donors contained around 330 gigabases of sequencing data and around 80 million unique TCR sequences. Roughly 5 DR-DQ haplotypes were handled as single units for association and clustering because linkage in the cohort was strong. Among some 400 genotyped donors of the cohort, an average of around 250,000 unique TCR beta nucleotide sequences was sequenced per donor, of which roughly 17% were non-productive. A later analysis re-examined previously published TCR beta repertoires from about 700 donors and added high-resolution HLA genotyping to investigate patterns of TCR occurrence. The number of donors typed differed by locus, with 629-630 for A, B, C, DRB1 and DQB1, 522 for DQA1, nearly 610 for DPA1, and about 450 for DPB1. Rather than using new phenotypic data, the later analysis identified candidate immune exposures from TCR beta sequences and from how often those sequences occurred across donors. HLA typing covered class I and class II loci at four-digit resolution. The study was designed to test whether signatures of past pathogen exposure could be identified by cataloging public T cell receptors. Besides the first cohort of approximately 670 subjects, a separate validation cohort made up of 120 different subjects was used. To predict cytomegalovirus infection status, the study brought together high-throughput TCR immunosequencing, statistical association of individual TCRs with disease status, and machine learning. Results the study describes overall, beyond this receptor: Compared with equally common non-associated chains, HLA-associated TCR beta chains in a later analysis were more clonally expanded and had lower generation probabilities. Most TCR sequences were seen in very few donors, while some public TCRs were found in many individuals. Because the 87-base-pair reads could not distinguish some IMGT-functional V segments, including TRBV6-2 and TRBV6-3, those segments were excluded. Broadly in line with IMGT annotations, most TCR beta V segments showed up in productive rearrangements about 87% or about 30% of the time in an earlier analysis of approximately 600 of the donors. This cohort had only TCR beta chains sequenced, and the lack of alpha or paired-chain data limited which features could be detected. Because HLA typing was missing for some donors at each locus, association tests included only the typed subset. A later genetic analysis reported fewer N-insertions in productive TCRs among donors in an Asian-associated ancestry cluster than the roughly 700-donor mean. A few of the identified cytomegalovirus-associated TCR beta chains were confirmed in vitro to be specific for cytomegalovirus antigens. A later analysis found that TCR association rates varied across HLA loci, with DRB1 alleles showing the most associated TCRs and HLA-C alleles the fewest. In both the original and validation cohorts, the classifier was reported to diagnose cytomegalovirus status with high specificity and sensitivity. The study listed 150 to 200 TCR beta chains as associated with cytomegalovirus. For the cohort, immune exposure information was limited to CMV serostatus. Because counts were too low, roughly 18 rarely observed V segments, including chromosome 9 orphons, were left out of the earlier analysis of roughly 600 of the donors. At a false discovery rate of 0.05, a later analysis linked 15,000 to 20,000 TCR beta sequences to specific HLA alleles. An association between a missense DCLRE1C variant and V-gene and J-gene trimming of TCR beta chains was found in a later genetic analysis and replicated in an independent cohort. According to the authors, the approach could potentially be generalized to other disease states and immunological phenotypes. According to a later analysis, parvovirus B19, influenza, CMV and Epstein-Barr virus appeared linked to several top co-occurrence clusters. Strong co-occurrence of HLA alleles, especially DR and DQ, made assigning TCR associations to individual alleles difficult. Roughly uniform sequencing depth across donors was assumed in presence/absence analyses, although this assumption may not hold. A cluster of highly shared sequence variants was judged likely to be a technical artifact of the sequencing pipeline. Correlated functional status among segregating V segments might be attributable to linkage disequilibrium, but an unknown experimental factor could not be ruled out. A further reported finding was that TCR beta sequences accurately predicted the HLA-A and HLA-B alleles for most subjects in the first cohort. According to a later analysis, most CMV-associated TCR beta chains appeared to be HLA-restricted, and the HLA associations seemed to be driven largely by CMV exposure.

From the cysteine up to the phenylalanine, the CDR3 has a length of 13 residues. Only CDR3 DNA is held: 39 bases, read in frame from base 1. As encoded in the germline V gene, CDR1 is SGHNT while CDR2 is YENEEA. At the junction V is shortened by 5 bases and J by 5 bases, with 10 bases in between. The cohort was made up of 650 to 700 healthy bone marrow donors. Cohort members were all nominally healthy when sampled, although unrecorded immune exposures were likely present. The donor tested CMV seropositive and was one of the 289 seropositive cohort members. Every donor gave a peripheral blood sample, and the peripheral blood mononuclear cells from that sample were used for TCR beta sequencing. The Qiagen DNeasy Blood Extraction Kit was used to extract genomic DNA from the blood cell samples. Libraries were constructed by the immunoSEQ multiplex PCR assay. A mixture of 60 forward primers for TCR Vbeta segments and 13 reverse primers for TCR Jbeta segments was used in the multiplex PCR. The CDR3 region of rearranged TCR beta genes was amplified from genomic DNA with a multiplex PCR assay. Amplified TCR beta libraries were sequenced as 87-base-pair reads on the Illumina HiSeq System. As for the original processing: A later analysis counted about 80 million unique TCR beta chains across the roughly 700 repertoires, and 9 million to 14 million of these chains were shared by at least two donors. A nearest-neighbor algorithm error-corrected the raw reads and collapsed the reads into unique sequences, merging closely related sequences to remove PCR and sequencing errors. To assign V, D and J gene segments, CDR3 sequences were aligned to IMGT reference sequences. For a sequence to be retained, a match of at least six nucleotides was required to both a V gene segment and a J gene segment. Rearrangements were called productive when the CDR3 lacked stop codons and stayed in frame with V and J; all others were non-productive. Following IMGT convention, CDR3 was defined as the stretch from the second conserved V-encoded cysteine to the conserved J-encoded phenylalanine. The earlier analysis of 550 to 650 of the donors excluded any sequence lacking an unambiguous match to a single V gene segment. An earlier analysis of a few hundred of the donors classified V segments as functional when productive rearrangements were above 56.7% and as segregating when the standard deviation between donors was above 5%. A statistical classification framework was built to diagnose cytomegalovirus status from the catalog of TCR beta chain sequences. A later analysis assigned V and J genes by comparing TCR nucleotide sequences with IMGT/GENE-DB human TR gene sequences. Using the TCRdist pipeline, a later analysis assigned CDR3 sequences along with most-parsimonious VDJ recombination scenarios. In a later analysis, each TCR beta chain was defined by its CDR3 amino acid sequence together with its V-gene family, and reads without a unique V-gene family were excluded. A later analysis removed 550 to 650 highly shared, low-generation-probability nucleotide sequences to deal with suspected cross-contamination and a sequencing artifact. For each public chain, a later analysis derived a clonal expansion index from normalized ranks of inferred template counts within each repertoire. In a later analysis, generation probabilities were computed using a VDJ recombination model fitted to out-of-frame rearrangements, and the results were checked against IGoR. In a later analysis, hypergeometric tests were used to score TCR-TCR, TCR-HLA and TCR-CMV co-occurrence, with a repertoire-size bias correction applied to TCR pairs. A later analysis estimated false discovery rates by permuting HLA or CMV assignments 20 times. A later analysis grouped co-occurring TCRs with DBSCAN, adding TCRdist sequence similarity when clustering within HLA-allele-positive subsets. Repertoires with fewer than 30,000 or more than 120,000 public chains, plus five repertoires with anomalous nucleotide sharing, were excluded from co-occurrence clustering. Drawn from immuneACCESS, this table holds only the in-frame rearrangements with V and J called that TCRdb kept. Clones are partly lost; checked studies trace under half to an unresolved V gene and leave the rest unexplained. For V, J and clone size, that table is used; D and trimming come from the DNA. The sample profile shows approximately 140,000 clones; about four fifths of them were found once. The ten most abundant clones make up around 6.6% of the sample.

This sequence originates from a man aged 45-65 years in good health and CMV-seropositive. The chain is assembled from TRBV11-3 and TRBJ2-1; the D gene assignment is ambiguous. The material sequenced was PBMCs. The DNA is TGTGCCAGCAGCACTCTCCGGGACAATGAGCAGTTCTTC. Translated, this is CASSTLRDNEQFF.